This T cell receptor beta chain was sequenced in a study of blood T cell repertoires in COVID-19. For the study at large: The United States, Italy and Spain provided the acute and convalescent COVID-19 samples. Nucleic acid was either cDNA or gDNA, and it came from T cells, B-cell-depleted T cells, or PBMCs.

Germline-derived CDR1 and CDR2 are LNHDA and SQIVND (reference sequence). After removal of 5 bases from V and 5 bases from J, the junction contained 7 bases not matched to a gene. The CDR3 loop spans 16 amino acids. Source study methods: Estimation of nucleated cell counts relied on the amplification of reference gene primers. Data came from immunoSEQ multiplex PCR; TCRdb stores just in-frame clones and leaves some out. That table furnishes V, J and clone size, whereas the DNA furnished D and trimming. The sample shows about 190,000 clones, about 88% of them seen only once. J is TRBJ1-6 and V is TRBV19; the match to TRBD1 covers 9 bases. The receptor was derived from a young man with active or convalescent COVID-19. Sequenced sample: peripheral blood. As DNA, the CDR3 is TGTGCCAGTAGTCGTTTCCGGGACAGGGATAATTCACCCCTCCACTTT. Translation: CASSRFRDRDNSPLHF.